The clone carrying this T cell receptor beta chain came up many times. As yet, its antigen is unknown. Each CDR3 protein is one row after TCRdb ran MiXCR on the RT-PCR reads. This table has 650,000 to 800,000 distinct CDR3 sequences, around 13% appearing once. This entry is derived from a study of response to subunit inactivated influenza vaccine. Whole-study findings and limits: Researchers suggested that each seasonal influenza vaccination recruits few new T cells.

The V gene end was trimmed by 4 bases and the J gene end by 4 bases; junction bases not matched to a gene: 4. From germline, CDR1 is MNHNS and CDR2 SASEGT. CDR3 length: 14 amino acids. The starting material was PBMCs from blood, obtained less than 15 days before vaccination. The chain recombines TRBV6-1 with TRBJ1-3; 7 bases align to TRBD1. The sequence came from a man aged 50 to 59 who received an inactivated influenza vaccine. CDR3 coding DNA: TGTGCCAGCAGTGTCGGGACAGCCGGAAACACCATATATTTT. The encoded protein is CASSVGTAGNTIYF.